Below, one TCR beta chain is given with its context. The sample comes from a study of blood T cell repertoires in COVID-19. Study information: COVID-19 samples from acute and convalescent phases originated in the United States, Italy and Spain. In each case, the material was cDNA or gDNA derived from T cells, B-cell-depleted T cells, or PBMCs.

Authors' methods: The authors estimated nucleated cell counts from reference gene primer amplification. The repertoire was sequenced with immunoSEQ multiplex PCR; TCRdb's copy has only in-frame clones and lacks some. From that table come the V and J calls and clone size; the DNA was used to work out D and trimming. The data hold about 250,000 clones, with about 90% observed a single time. V was pared by 5 bases and J by 4 bases, with 4 bases of the junction left unmatched. CDR3 length: 13 amino acids. The source of this sequence is a man aged 18 to 30 with active or convalescent COVID-19. The sample taken for sequencing was peripheral blood. The rearrangement links TRBV12-3 or TRBV12-4 to TRBJ1-2, with 7 nucleotides matching TRBD1. As DNA, the CDR3 is TGTGCCAGCAGTGTGGGACAGAGCTATGGCTACACCTTC. Translated: CASSVGQSYGYTF.